These 8 T cell receptor beta chains came from one sample sequenced in a study of T cells in women clearing cervical HPV infection. Profiled with immunoSEQ multiplex PCR; TCRdb holds only in-frame clones, not every one. The ten top clones account for over 5.5%, within a sample of more than 20,000 clones. Material for sequencing was blood buffy coat. The receptor source for this set is a woman aged 18 to 75 with a cervical HPV16 infection that either progressed to CIN3+ or cleared (not recorded which).

With regard to this clone: The CDR3 end is not reached by the read, which stops 3 residues before it; the germline J gene fills it in. The chain is built from TRBV30 and TRBJ2-3; TRBD2 aligns across 10 bases. The CDR3 length is 15 residues. CDR1 is GTSNPN and CDR2 is SVGIG in the germline V gene (reference sequence). With V trimmed by 5 bases and J by 3 bases, 8 bases remained unmatched. The CDR3 protein is CAWSTSGLVTDTQYF. CDR3 DNA, as far as it was read: TGTGCCTGGTCGACTAGCGGGCTTGTTACAGATACG.

As concerns this clone: The read halts 3 residues ahead of the CDR3 end, with the missing end drawn from the germline J gene. The chain has TRBV29-1 and TRBJ2-7; 14 nucleotides match TRBD2. This CDR3 contains 15 residues. V trimming: 3 bases; J trimming: 6 bases; junction bases outside the gene matches: 7. The germline gives CDR1 SQVTM, CDR2 ANQGSEA. Partial CDR3 DNA: TGCAGCGTTGACCGGGGACTAGCGGGAGACGGCGAG. Translated, it gives CSVDRGLAGDGE. The full CDR3 protein reads CSVDRGLAGDGEQYF.

A note on this clone: The read comes to an end 3 residues before the CDR3 does, leaving the germline J gene to fill in the end. The chain recombines TRBV6-7 with TRBJ1-4, with 8 bases fitting TRBD1. TRBV6-7 is classed as an ORF, of uncertain function. J gave up 8 bases and V 0 bases, and 5 bases lay outside the gene matches. The CDR3 extends over 15 amino acids. The part of the CDR3 DNA that was read is TGTGCCAGCAGTTACTCGACAGGGGTGGAGGAAAAA. The encoded protein is CASSYSTGVEEK. The whole CDR3 protein is CASSYSTGVEEKLFF.

As for this clone: Read data end 3 residues before the CDR3 end; the end is taken from the germline J gene. V and J are TRBV7-8 and TRBJ2-1; TRBD2 might be the D (5 bases). This CDR3 spans 17 amino acids. The V gene's germline CDR1 is SGHVS and CDR2 FQNEAQ. With 1 base removed from V and 0 bases from J, the gap between germline ends came to 13 bases. CDR3 protein: CASSLVLSGSSYNEQFF. The sequenced part of the CDR3 DNA is TGTGCCAGCAGCTTAGTCCTCTCGGGGAGCTCCTACAATGAG.

Concerning this clone: The read terminates 3 residues before the CDR3 end, so the remaining end is supplied by the germline J gene. V usage is TRBV7-9 and J usage is TRBJ1-5, with D perhaps TRBD1 (6 bases). This CDR3 region has 14 residues. Trimming took 5 bases from V and 9 from J, leaving 17 bases between them. Germline V CDR1 and CDR2: SEHNR, FQNEAQ (reference sequence). CDR3 bases read: TGTGCCAGCAGCCCACTGACAGGCTTAGGGCCC. Encoded protein: CASSPLTGLGP. The whole CDR3 protein is CASSPLTGLGPQHF.

Comment on this clone: The read finishes 3 residues shy of the CDR3 end, and the germline J gene is used to complete it. The J gene is TRBJ2-7, the V gene TRBV4-1; D gene uncertain. Germline assignment: CDR1 MGHRA and CDR2 YSYEKL. Trimming shortened V by 1 base and J by 4 bases, and 14 bases separated the two germline ends. This CDR3 region has 15 residues. The CDR3 loop is CASSQVSVARYEQYF. Partial CDR3 DNA: TGCGCCAGCAGCCAAGTCTCCGTCGCTCGGTACGAG.

As to this clone: The read terminates 3 residues before the CDR3 end, so the remaining end is supplied by the germline J gene. V and J are TRBV10-3 and TRBJ2-1; TRBD1 is a possible D gene (5 bases). V was trimmed by 2 bases and J by 6 bases, leaving 14 bases between them. CDR1 and CDR2 (germline): ENHRY, SYGVKD. CDR3 length: 15 residues. The CDR3 region is CAISEETVQGNEQFF. Partial CDR3 DNA: TGTGCCATCAGTGAGGAGACAGTCCAGGGCAATGAG.

Regarding this clone: The DNA ends 3 residues before the CDR3 does, and the rest of the CDR3 is filled in from the germline J gene. V gene TRBV19 combines with J gene TRBJ2-7; tentative D call: TRBD2 (5 bases). Trimming pared 7 bases from V and 2 bases from J, leaving 15 bases between. This CDR3 has 14 residues. CDR1 is LNHDA, CDR2 SQIVND, per germline (reference sequence). CDR3 sequence reads: CASKPGWSTYEQYF. CDR3 bases read: TGTGCCAGTAAACCGGGGTGGTCAACCTACGAG.